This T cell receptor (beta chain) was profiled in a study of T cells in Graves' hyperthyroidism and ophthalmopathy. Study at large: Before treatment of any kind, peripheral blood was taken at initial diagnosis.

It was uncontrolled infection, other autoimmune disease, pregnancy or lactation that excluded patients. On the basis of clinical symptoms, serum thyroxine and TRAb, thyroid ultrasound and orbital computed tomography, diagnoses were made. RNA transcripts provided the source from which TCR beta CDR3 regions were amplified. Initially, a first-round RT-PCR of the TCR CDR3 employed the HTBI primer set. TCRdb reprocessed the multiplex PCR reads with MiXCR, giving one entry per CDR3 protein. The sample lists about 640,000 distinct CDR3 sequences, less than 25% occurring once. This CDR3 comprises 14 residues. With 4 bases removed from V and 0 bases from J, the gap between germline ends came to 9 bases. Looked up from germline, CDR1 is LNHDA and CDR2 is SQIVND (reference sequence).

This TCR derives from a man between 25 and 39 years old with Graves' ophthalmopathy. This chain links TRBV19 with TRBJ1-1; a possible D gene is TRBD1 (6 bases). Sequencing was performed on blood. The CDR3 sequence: CASSTRGMNTEAFF. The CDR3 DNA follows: TGTGCCAGTAGTACCAGGGGCATGAACACTGAAGCTTTCTTT.